The TCR beta chain described here comes from a study of OX40 agonist ivuxolimab in advanced cancers. Study at large: Under the entry rules, prior anti-PD-1, anti-PD-L1 or anti-CTLA-4 therapy was allowed, and approximately 36% had some.

As regards this clone: No antigen is known for it.

The CDR3 extends over 15 amino acids. The V end was cut by 2 bases, the J end by 1 base, with 11 bases between. Germline-derived CDR1 and CDR2 are SGDLS and YYNGEE. Profiled with immunoSEQ multiplex PCR; TCRdb holds only in-frame clones, not every one. The sample shows 60,000 to 75,000 clones, about 83% of them seen only once. Study-level findings and limits: On average, a greater number of expanded clones characterised CD8+ T cells relative to CD4+.

The chain has TRBV9 and TRBJ2-3, with TRBD2 as a possible D gene (6 bases). The source is an adult with an advanced solid tumor such as melanoma, head and neck, liver or kidney cancer. This specimen consisted of CD4+ or CD8+ T cells sorted from blood, obtained in a trial of the OX40 agonist ivuxolimab. This CDR3 reads CASSVLGGGTDTQYF. CDR3 DNA: TGTGCCAGCAGCGTCCTAGGAGGGGGCACAGATACGCAGTATTTT.